The present T cell receptor (beta chain) was sequenced within a study of cytomegalovirus exposure and HLA in healthy donors. This clone occurred a few times. Its antigen is as yet unknown. V was clipped by 2 bases and J by 8 bases; unmatched bases: 5. CDR3 size: 15 residues. Per germline, CDR1 SGHNT and CDR2 YYREEE (reference sequence). Primers included in the PCR were 60 Vbeta and 13 Jbeta primers. In the authors' workflow: Later, an analysis found about 77 million unique TCR beta chains, and 8.5 million to 14 million of these were shared. Using immunoSEQ multiplex PCR, the repertoire was profiled, and TCRdb retains in-frame clones only, with some absent. V and J calls plus clone size are reproduced from that table; the DNA served to infer D and trimming. The sample lists around 150,000 clones; over 70% were seen once. The study, taken as a whole, reports: Likely technical artifact: a cluster of highly shared sequence variants.

Sequencing input: PBMCs. The receptor was derived from a man aged 35 to 55 in good health and CMV-seropositive. This chain connects TRBV5-4 to TRBJ1-6; 9 nucleotides align to TRBD1. The CDR3 loop reads CASSLQGARDSPLHF. The CDR3 DNA is TGTGCCAGCAGCTTACAGGGGGCTCGGGATTCACCCCTCCACTTT.